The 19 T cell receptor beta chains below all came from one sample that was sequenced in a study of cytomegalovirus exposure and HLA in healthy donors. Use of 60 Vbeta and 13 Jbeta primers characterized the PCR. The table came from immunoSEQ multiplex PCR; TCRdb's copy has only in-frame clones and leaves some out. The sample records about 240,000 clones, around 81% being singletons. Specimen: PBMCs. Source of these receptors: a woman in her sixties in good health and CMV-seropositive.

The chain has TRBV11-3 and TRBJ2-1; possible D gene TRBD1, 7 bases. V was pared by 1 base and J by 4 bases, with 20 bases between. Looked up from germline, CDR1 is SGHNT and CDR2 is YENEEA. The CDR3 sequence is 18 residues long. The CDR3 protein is CASSLGQGRGTRYNEQFF. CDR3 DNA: TGTGCCAGCAGCTTAGGACAGGGTCGGGGGACAAGATACAATGAGCAGTTCTTC.

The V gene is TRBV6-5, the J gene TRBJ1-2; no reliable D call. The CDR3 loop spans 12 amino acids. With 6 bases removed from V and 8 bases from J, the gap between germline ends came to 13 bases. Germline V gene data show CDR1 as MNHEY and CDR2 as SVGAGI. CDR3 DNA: TGTGCCAGCAGAACCGGTAGAGGAGGCTACACCTTC. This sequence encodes CASRTGRGGYTF.

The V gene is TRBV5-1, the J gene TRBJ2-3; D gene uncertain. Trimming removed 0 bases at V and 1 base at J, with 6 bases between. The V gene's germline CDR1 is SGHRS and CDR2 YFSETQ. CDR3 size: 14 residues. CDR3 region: CASSLELRTDTQYF. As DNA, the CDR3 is TGCGCCAGCAGCTTGGAGCTCCGCACAGATACGCAGTATTTT.

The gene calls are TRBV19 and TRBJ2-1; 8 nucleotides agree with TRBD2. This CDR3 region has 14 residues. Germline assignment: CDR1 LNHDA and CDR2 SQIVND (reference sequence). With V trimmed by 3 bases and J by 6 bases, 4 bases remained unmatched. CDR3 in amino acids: CASSIAGGANEQFF. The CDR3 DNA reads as TGTGCCAGTAGTATCGCGGGAGGTGCCAATGAGCAGTTCTTC.

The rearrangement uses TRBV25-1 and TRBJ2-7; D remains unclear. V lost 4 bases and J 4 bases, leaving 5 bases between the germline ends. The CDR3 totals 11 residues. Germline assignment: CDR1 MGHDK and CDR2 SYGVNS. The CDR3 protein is CASSAGYEQYF. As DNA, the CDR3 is TGTGCCAGCAGTGCGGGTTACGAGCAGTACTTC.

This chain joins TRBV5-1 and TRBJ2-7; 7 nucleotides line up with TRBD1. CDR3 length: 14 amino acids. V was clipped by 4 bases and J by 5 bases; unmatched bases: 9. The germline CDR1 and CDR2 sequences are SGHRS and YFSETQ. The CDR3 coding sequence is TGCGCCAGCAGCCCCGTCGAGGGGGCGGACGAGCAGTACTTC. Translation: CASSPVEGADEQYF.

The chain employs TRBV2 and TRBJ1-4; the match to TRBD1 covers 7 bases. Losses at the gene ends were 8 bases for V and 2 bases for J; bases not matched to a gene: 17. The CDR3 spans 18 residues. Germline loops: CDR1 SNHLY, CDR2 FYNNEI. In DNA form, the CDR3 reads TGTGCCAGCCTCCCCGACAGGGTCGCAAGGAGGACTAATGAAAAACTGTTTTTT. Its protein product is CASLPDRVARRTNEKLFF.

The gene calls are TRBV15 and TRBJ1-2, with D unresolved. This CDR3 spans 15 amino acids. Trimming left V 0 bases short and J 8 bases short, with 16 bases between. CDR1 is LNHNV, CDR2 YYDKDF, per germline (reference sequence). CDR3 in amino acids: CATSRDGSRIIGYTF. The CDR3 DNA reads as TGTGCCACCAGCAGAGATGGGTCCAGGATTATAGGCTACACCTTC.

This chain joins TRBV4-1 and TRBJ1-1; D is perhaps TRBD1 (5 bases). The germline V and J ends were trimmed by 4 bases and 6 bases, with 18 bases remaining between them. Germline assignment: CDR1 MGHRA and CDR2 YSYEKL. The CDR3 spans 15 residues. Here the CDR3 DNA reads TGCGCCAGCAGCCTTCGGCGGGGGAATGGGGCTGAAGCTTTCTTT. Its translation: CASSLRRGNGAEAFF.

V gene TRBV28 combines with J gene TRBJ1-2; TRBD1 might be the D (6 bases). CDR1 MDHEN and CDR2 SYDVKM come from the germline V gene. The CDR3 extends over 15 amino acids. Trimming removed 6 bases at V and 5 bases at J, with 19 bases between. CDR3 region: CASRTGTNSLYGYTF. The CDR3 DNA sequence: TGTGCCAGCAGGACCGGGACAAATTCTTTATATGGCTACACCTTC.

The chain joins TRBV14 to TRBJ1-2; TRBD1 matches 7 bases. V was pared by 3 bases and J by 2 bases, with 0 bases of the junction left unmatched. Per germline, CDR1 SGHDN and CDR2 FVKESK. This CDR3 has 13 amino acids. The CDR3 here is CASSQGQNYGYTF. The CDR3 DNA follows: TGTGCCAGCAGCCAGGGACAGAACTATGGCTACACCTTC.

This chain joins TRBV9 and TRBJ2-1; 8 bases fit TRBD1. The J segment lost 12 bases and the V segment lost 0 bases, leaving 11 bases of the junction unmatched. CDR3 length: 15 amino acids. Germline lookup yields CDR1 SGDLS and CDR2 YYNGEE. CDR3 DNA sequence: TGTGCCAGCAGCGTAGGAGACAGGGGTACAATGAGGCAGTTCTTC. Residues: CASSVGDRGTMRQFF.

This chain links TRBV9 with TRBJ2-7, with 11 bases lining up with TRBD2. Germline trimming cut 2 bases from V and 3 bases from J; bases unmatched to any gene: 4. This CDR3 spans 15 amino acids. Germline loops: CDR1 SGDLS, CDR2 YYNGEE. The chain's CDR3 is CASSVAGTSGYEQYF. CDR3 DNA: TGTGCCAGCAGCGTGGCCGGGACTAGCGGCTACGAGCAGTACTTC.

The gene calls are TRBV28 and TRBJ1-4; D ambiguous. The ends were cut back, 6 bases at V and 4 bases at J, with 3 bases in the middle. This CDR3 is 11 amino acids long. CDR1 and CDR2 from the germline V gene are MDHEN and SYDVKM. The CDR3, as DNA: TGTGCCAGCAGGAGTAATGAAAAACTGTTTTTT. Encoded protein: CASRSNEKLFF.

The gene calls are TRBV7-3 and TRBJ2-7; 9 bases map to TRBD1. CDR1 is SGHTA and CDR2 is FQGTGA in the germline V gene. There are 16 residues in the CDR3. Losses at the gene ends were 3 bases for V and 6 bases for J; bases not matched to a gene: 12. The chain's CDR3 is CASSFSTGGGSGEQYF. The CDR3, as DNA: TGTGCCAGCAGCTTTTCGACAGGGGGAGGGTCCGGCGAGCAGTACTTC.

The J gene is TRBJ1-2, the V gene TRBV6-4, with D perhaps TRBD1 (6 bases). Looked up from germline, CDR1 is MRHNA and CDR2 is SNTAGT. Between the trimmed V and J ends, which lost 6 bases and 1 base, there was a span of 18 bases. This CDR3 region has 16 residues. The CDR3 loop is CASSNPKTGYNYGYTF. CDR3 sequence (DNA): TGTGCCAGCAGCAACCCCAAGACAGGCTATAACTATGGCTACACCTTC.

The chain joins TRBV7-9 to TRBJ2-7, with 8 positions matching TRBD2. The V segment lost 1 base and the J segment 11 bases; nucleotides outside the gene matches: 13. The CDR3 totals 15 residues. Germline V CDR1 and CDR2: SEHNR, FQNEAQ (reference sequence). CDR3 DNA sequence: TGTGCCAGCAGCTTAGAAACTAGCGGCCCCCTGGTTGAGTACTTC. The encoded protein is CASSLETSGPLVEYF. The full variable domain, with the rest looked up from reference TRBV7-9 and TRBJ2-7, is DTGVSQNPRHKITKRGQNVTFRCDPISEHNRLYWYRQTLGQGPEFLTYFQNEAQLEKSRLLSDRFSAERPKGSFSTLEIQRTEQGDSAMYLCASSLETSGPLVEYFGPGTRLTVT.

DNA for the CDR3: TGCGCCAGCAGCCAAGATAATCTCCGGACTAGCGGGATTTTGGATACGCAGTATTTT. Protein sequence: CASSQDNLRTSGILDTQYF. The chain joins TRBV4-1 to TRBJ2-3; 12 bases map to TRBD2. CDR1 is MGHRA and CDR2 is YSYEKL in the germline V gene. Trimming at V came to 0 bases and at J to 6 bases, leaving 13 bases not matched to a gene. The length of the CDR3 is 19 residues.

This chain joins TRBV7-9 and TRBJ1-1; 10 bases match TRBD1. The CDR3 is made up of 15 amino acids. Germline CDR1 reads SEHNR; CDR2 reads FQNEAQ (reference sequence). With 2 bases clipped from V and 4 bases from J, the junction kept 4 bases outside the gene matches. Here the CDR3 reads CASSLLGTGVTEAFF. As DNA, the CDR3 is TGTGCCAGCAGCTTATTGGGGACAGGGGTCACTGAAGCTTTCTTT.